This T cell receptor (beta chain) was sequenced during a study of blood T cells in healthy people across ages. Points from the study as a whole: Whereas aged donors had fewer naive CD4+ cells, long-lived donors had more of them and higher diversity.

Primers used in a second PCR of about 7 to 11 cycles were a sample-barcoded 5' primer and a J-beta primer mix. Every single cDNA molecule received a tag from a template-switch adaptor with 12 random nucleotides. TCRdb processed the 5' RACE reads anew with MiXCR; each CDR3 protein has one entry. The sample has about 800,000 distinct CDR3 sequences; 20% to 30% are singletons. At least 6.5 million PBMCs were isolated per sample. Trimming took 3 bases from V and 4 from J; bases not matched to a gene: 8. Germline V gives CDR1 KGHSH, CDR2 LQKENI. The CDR3 runs 15 residues. A note on this clonotype: Its antigen is unknown.

This sample also belongs to another study, concerning T cells of mothers and their children. This second report adds: Mother-child pairs who were related displayed a slightly higher overlap than unrelated pairs, a difference that was non-significant.

The rearrangement links TRBV18 to TRBJ2-5, with TRBD1 matching 7 bases. Sequencing was performed on blood. This TCR derives from a boy aged 5-17 years in good health. The CDR3 region has the DNA TGTGCCAGCTCACCGGGACCGGCAGGGGGAGAGACCCAGTACTTC. Its protein product is CASSPGPAGGETQYF.